This TCR beta chain was identified in a study of T cells in Graves' hyperthyroidism and ophthalmopathy (dated by TCRdb to between 2017 and 2020). For context, the study as a whole: Peripheral blood was collected at initial diagnosis, before any treatment. A discovery cohort of approximately 97 patients, roughly 40 with Graves' ophthalmopathy and under 60 with stable Graves' hyperthyroidism, was used to find distinguishing TCR V-J signatures. The 90 to 100 discovery patients were randomly split 7:3 into training and test sets. The study also compared thyroid tissue and blood T-cell repertoires from about 6 Graves' hyperthyroidism patients. Prospective prediction of ophthalmopathy was tested in an independent validation cohort of 18 to 20 hyperthyroidism patients and 15 to 17 patients who later progressed to ophthalmopathy. TCR Vbeta CDR3 sequencing of fewer than 150 peripheral blood samples (approximately 44 ophthalmopathy, 75 to 80 hyperthyroidism and around 17 progressor patients) is reported in the paper. After blood sampling, hyperthyroidism patients were treated with methimazole at a starting dose of 30 mg daily, and ophthalmopathy patients were treated with high-dose intravenous methylprednisolone.

The CDR3 holds 14 amino acids from the cysteine to the phenylalanine. The read is trimmed to its CDR3 DNA, 42 bases read in frame from base 1. According to the germline V gene, CDR1 reads MNHEY and CDR2 reads SVGEGT. Ends trimmed: V by 5 bases, J by 2 bases; bases unmatched to a gene: 5. A patient counted as having stable Graves' hyperthyroidism if no progression to ophthalmopathy occurred over 18 months of follow-up. Hyperthyroidism patients were newly diagnosed, had a disease duration of under 2 months, and were aged 18 to 65 years. Patients with uncontrolled infections, other autoimmune diseases, pregnancy or lactation were excluded. Clinical symptoms, serum thyroxine and TRAb, thyroid ultrasound, and orbital computed tomography formed the basis for the diagnoses. Ficoll-Paque density gradient centrifugation was used to isolate PBMCs from under 11 ml of fresh peripheral blood. Trizol reagent was used to extract total RNA, and RNA quality was then checked on an Agilent 2100 Bioanalyzer.

Many counts were recorded for this clonotype. Its antigen is unknown. Base qualities are not provided; no much larger clone lies one nucleotide away. Beyond this particular receptor, the publication reports: Most expanded thyroid clonotypes (frequency above 0.001) were also detected in blood, suggesting blood repertoires may reflect thyroid immune responses. In validation, progression to ophthalmopathy was predicted by the model with 55% to 71% sensitivity and 72.22% specificity, a median of about 6.8 months before onset. In cross-validation, a model built on a 13 V-J signature told ophthalmopathy apart from stable hyperthyroidism with 85% to 90% sensitivity and about 81% specificity, and in testing the same model reached 80%/75%. Sample size was not statistically predetermined, and blinding of investigators to group allocation was not performed.

The TCR beta CDR3 regions were amplified from the RNA transcripts. For the first round of RT-PCR on the TCR CDR3, the HTBI primer set was used together with the Qiagen OneStep RT-PCR kit. Libraries were constructed in a second round of multiplex PCR, after which size selection and purification were performed. Paired-end sequencing of the libraries was performed with 100 bp reads on an Illumina HiSeq2000. The original methods were these. Raw data were processed with SOAPnuke, discarding reads with adapters, uncalled bases, mean Phred below 15, or no exact constant-primer or identifier match. High-quality paired reads were merged with COPE v1.2.5, and unique nucleotide sequences were defined as clonotypes. Clonotypes were aligned to IMGT TRBV, TRBD and TRBJ reference segments using MiTCR v1.1. Only V-J combinations with frequency above 0.0001, covering 98% to 99.2% of repertoires, were analysed. A TCS score was defined as the ratio of F50 (clonal expansion) to E x V (chaos), with BLOSUM62-based TCRdist applied between CDR3 peptides within each V-J. Welch's t-statistics and random forest reduced around 550 V-J features to under 15, which were used in a naive Bayes classifier (R e1071). TCRdb itself trimmed the public reads at Q25 with fastp, ran MiXCR and retained productive beta chains. One record per CDR3 amino acid sequence lists the most common genes and DNA. What appears here as the V and J calls and clone size reflects TCRdb's work, not the paper's. The sample contains approximately 700,000 distinct CDR3 sequences, around 15% of them found a single time. The top ten clonotypes cover under 9.5% of the sample.

The sequenced sample consisted of blood. This clonotype was sampled from a man aged 18 to 29 with Graves' hyperthyroidism. The chain is encoded by TRBV6-2 or TRBV6-3 joined to TRBJ1-2, with TRBD1 identical over 7 junction bases. CDR3 region: CASSPPGQNYGYTF. In nucleotide form, the sequence is TGTGCCAGCAGTCCCCCGGGACAGAACTATGGCTACACCTTC.